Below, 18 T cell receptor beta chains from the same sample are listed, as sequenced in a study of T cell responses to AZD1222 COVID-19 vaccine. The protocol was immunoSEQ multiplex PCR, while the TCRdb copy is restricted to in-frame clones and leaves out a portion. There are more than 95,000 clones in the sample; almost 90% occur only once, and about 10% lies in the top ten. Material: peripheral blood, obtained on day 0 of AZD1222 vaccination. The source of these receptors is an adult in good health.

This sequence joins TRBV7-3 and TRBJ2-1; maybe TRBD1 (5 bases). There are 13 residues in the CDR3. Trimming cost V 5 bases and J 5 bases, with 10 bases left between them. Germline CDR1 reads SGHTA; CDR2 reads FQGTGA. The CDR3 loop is CASSPDSNNEQFF. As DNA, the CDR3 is TGTGCCAGCAGCCCTGACAGCAACAATGAGCAGTTCTTC. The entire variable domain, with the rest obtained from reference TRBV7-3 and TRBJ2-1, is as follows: GAGVSQTPSNKVTEKGKYVELRCDPISGHTALYWYRQSLGQGPEFLIYFQGTGAADDSGLPNDRFFAVRPEGSVSTLKIQRTERGDSAVYLCASSPDSNNEQFFGPGTRLTVL.

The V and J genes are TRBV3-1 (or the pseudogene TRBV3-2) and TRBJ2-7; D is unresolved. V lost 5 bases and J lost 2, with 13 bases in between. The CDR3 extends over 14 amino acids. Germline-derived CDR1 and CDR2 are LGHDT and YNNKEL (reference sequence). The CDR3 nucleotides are TGTGCCAGCAGCTCCACTTTCGTAACCTACGAGCAGTACTTC. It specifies CASSSTFVTYEQYF.

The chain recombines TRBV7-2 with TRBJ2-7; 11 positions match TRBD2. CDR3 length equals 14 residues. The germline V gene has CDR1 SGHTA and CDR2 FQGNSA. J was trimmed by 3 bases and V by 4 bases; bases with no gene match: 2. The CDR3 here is CASSSGTSGYEQYF. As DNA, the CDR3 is TGTGCCAGCAGCTCCGGGACTAGCGGCTACGAGCAGTACTTC.

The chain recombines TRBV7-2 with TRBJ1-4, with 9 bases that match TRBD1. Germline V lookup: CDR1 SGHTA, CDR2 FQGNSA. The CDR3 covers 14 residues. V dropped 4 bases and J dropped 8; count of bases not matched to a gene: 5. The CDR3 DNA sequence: TGTGCCAGCAGCTGGACAGGGGCCGGGGAAAAACTGTTTTTT. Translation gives CASSWTGAGEKLFF.

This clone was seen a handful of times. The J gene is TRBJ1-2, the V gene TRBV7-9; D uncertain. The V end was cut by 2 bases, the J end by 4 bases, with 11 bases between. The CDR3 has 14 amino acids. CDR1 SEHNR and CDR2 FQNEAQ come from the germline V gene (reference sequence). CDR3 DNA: TGTGCCAGCAGCTTACAAGGGTCGGGCTATGGCTACACCTTC. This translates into CASSLQGSGYGYTF.

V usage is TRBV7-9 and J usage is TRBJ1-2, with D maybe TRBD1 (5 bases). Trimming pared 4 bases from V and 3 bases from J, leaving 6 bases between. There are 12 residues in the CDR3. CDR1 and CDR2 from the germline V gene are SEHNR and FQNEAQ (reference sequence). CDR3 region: CASSWDHYGYTF. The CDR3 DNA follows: TGTGCCAGCAGCTGGGACCACTATGGCTACACCTTC.

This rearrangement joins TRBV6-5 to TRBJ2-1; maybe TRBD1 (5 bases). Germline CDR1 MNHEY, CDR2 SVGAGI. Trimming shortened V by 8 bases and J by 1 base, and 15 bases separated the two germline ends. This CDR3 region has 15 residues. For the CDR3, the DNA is TGTGCCAGCCTCCGGCAGGGTAGGTCCTACAATGAGCAGTTCTTC. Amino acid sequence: CASLRQGRSYNEQFF.

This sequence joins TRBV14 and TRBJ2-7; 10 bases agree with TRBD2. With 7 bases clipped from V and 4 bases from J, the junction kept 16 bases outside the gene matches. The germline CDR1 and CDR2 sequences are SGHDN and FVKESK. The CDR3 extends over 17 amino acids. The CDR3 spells CASNLRASGSVSYEQYF. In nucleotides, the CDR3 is TGTGCCAGCAACCTCCGGGCTAGCGGGAGTGTTTCTTACGAGCAGTACTTC.

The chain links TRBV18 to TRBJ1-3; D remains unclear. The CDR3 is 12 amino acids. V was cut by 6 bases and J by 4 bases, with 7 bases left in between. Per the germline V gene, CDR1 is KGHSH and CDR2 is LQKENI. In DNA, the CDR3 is TGTGCCAGCTCCCCGGAAGGAAACACCATATATTTT. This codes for CASSPEGNTIYF.

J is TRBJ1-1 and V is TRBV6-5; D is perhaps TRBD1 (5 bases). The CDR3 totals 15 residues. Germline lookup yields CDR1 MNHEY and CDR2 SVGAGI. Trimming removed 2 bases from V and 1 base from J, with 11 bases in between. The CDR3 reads CASSYRGAPNTEAFF. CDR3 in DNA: TGTGCCAGCAGTTACAGGGGCGCACCGAACACTGAAGCTTTCTTT.

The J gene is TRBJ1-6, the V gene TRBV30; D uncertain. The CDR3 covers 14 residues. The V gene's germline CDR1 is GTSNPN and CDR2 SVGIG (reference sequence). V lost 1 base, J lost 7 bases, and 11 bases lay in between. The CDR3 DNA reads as TGTGCCTGGAGTGCCCTAAATACCAATTCACCCCTCCACTTT. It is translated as CAWSALNTNSPLHF.

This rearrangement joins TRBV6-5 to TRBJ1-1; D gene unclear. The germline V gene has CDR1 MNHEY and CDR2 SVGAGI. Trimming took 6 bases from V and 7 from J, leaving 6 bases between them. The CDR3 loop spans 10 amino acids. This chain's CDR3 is CASRQHEAFF. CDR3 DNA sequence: TGTGCCAGCAGACAGCATGAAGCTTTCTTT.

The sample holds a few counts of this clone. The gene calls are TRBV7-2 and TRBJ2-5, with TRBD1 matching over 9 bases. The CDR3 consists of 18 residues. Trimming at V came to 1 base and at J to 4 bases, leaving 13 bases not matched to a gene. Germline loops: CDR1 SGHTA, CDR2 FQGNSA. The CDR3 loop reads CASSLVIVGQGRGETQYF. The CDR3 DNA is TGTGCCAGCAGCTTAGTCATCGTGGGACAGGGAAGGGGAGAGACCCAGTACTTC.

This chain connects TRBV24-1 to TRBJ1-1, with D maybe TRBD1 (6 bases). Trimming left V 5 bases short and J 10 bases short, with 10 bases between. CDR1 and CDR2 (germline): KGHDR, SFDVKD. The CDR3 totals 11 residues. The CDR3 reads CATSADSGAFF. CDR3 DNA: TGTGCCACCAGTGCGGACAGCGGAGCTTTCTTT.

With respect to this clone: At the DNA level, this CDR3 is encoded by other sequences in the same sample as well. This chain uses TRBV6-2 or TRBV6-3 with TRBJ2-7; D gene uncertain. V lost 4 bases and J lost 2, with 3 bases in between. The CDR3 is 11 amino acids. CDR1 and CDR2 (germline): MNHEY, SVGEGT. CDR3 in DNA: TGTGCCAGCAGTTCTCCCTACGAGCAGTACTTC. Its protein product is CASSSPYEQYF.

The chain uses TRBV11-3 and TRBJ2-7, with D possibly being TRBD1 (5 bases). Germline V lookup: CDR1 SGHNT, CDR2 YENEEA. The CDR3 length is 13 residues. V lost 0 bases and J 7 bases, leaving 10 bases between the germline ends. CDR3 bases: TGTGCCAGCAGCTTAGATCGGAGACAGGAGCAGTACTTC. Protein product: CASSLDRRQEQYF. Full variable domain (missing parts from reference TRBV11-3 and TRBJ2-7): EAGVVQSPRYKIIEKKQPVAFWCNPISGHNTLYWYLQNLGQGPELLIRYENEEAVDDSQLPKDRFSAERLKGVDSTLKIQPAELGDSAVYLCASSLDRRQEQYFGPGTRLTVT.

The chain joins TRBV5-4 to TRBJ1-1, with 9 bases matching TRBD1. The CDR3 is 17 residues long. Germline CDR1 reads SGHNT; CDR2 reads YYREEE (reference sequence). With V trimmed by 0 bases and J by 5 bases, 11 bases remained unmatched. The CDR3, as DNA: TGTGCCAGCAGCTTGGGTTCGGGGACAGGGAGGAGGACTGAAGCTTTCTTT. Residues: CASSLGSGTGRRTEAFF.

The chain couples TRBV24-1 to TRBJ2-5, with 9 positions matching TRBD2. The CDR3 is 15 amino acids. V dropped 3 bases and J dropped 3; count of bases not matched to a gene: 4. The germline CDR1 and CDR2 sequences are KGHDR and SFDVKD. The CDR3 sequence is CATSDGASGKETQYF. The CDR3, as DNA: TGTGCCACCAGTGATGGGGCTAGCGGGAAAGAGACCCAGTACTTC.